Below are 2 T cell receptor beta chains sequenced from a single sample in a study of shared clonotypes between healthy human individuals. Repertoires were generated with immunoSEQ multiplex PCR, while TCRdb's copy carries only in-frame clones and drops some. The sample lists 2 million to 2.5 million clones, 80% to 95% occurring once. Sequenced input: naive CD4+ T cells from PBMCs. Subset meaning: CD45RA+ positively selected. These receptors came from a man aged 18 to 29 in good health. Some clones in this sample may be carry-over from other donors' samples.

The chain has TRBV19 and TRBJ1-1, with D unclear. Trimming removed 7 bases from V and 4 bases from J, with 7 bases in between. The CDR3 has 11 residues. Germline-derived CDR1 and CDR2 are LNHDA and SQIVND (reference sequence). CDR3 sequence (DNA): TGTGCCAGTATCGGAAGCACTGAAGCTTTCTTT. Protein product: CASIGSTEAFF.

The V call is TRBV7-6, the J call TRBJ2-7, with D unresolved. The CDR3 spans 14 residues. Germline V lookup: CDR1 SGHVS, CDR2 FNYEAQ. Between the trimmed V and J ends, which lost 5 bases and 2 bases, there was a span of 13 bases. DNA of the CDR3: TGTGCCAGCAGCCCTCGGACCCTAACCTACGAGCAGTACTTC. Protein product: CASSPRTLTYEQYF.